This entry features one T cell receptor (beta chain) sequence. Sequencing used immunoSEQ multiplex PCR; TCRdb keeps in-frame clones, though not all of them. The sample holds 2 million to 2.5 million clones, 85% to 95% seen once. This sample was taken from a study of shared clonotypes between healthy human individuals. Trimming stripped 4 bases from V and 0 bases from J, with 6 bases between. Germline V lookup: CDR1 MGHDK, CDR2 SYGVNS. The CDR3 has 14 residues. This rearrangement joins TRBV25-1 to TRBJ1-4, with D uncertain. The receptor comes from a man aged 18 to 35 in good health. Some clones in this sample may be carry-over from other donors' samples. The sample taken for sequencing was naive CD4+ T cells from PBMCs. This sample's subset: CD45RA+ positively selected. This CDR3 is CASSVIATNEKLFF. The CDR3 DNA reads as TGTGCCAGCAGTGTAATTGCAACTAATGAAAAACTGTTTTTT.